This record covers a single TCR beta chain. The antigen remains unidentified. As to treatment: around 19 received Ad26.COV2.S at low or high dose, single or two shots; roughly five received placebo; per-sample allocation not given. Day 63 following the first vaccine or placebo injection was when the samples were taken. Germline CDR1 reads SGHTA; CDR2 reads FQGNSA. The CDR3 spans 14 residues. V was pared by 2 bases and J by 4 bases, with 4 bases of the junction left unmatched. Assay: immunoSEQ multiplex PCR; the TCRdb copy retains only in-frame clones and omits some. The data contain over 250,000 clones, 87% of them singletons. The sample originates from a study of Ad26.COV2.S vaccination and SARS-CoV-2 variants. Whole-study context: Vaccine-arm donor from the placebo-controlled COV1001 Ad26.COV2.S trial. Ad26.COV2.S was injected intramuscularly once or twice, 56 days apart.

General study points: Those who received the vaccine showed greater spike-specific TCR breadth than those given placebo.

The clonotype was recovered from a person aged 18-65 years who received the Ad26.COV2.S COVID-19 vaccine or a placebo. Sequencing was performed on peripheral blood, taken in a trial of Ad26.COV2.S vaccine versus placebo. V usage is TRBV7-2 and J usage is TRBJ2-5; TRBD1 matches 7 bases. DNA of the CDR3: TGTGCCAGCAGCTTATCCAACAGGGGAGAGACCCAGTACTTC. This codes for CASSLSNRGETQYF.